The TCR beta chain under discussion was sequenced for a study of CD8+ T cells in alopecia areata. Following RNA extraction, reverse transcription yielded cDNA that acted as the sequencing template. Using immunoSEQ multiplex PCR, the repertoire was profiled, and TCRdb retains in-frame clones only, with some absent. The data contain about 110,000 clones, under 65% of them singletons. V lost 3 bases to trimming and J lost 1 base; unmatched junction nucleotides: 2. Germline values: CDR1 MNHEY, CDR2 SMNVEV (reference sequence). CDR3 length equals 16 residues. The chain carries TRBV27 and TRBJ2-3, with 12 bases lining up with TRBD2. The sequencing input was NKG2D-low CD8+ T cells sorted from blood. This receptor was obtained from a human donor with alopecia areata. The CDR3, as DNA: TGTGCCAGCAGTTTGCTAGCGGGAGGGCGCACAGATACGCAGTATTTT. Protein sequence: CASSLLAGGRTDTQYF.